This is a list of T cell receptor beta chains from one sample in a study of PD-1 blockade in classical Hodgkin lymphoma. Measured with immunoSEQ multiplex PCR; TCRdb has only the in-frame clones, and not every one. The sample holds 20,000 to 25,000 clones, around 80% seen once. The specimen was peripheral blood mononuclear cells (PBMCs), collected before the second cycle of nivolumab. These receptors all come from a human donor with classical Hodgkin lymphoma. Both conserved end residues are part of each CDR3. A D gene is named only where the DNA matches it firmly. For some rows the clone size is stated as once, few or many, or as a class when expanded; others skip it.

CDR3aa,CDR3nt,j_gene,d_gene,v_gene,abundance
CASSLGNSQETQYF,TGCGCCAGCAGCTTAGGGAACAGCCAAGAGACCCAGTACTTC,TRBJ2-5,.,TRBV5-1,.
CASSSLQGMNTEAFF,TGTGCCAGCAGCTCCTTACAGGGGATGAACACTGAAGCTTTCTTT,TRBJ1-1,TRBD1,TRBV11-2,.
CASSDSGAGNEQFF,TGCGCCAGCAGTGACTCAGGGGCCGGCAATGAGCAGTTCTTC,TRBJ2-1,.,TRBV10-1,.
CASSTGGVQQYF,TGTGCCAGTTCGACAGGGGGTGTGCAGCAGTACTTC,TRBJ2-7,TRBD1,TRBV27,.
CASSPSLATPAEQFF,TGTGCCAGCTCACCTTCACTAGCGACCCCGGCTGAGCAGTTCTTC,TRBJ2-1,TRBD2,TRBV18,.
CASSAGTGDTEAFF,TGTGCCAGCAGCGCAGGGACAGGGGACACTGAAGCTTTCTTT,TRBJ1-1,TRBD1,TRBV9,few
CASSAARTGGGNEQFF,TGTGCCAGCAGCGCCGCCCGGACAGGGGGGGGCAATGAGCAGTTCTTC,TRBJ2-1,TRBD1,TRBV9,.
CARSLVVVKANQPQHF,TGTGCCAGAAGCTTGGTGGTGGTGAAGGCAAATCAGCCCCAGCATTTT,TRBJ1-5,.,TRBV5-3,few
CASSLVGKHEQYF,TGTGCCAGCAGCTTGGTGGGGAAACACGAGCAGTACTTC,TRBJ2-7,.,TRBV5-6,.
CASSLDGTWLPQHF,TGTGCCAGCAGCTTAGACGGTACTTGGCTACCCCAGCATTTT,TRBJ1-5,.,TRBV7-6,.
CASSPTGLQETQYF,TGTGCCAGCAGCCCGACAGGCCTCCAAGAGACCCAGTACTTC,TRBJ2-5,.,TRBV7-3,once
CASSNLMNTEAFF,TGTGCCAGCAGTAACCTCATGAACACTGAAGCTTTCTTT,TRBJ1-1,.,TRBV2,.
CASSFRDFNMYSPLHF,TGTGCCAGCAGTTTCAGGGACTTTAATATGTACTCACCCCTCCACTTT,TRBJ1-6,.,TRBV28,.
CASSFIWDRLGNTIYF,TGTGCCAGCAGTTTTATCTGGGACAGACTTGGAAACACCATATATTTT,TRBJ1-3,TRBD1,TRBV28,.
CASSEELAGVPYNEQFF,TGTGCCAGCAGCGAAGAACTAGCGGGAGTACCCTACAATGAGCAGTTCTTC,TRBJ2-1,TRBD2,TRBV5-6,.
CASRDCVQSRANVLTF,TGTGCCAGCAGGGATTGCGTACAAAGTCGGGCCAACGTCCTGACTTTC,TRBJ2-6,.,TRBV5-7,.
CASSWGGTGPLYGYTF,TGTGCCAGCAGCTGGGGGGGGACAGGGCCTCTTTATGGCTACACCTTC,TRBJ1-2,TRBD1,TRBV5-4,few
CASSISQSGIGTYEQYF,TGTGCCAGCAGCATCTCTCAGAGCGGGATTGGAACCTACGAGCAGTACTTC,TRBJ2-7,TRBD2,TRBV7-2,.
CASSPRFSGRGSYNSPLHF,TGCGCCAGCAGCCCCCGATTCTCTGGAAGGGGGTCCTATAATTCACCCCTCCACTTT,TRBJ1-6,.,TRBV4-1,.
CASSPSETIQETQYF,TGTGCCAGCAGCCCGAGCGAAACTATCCAAGAGACCCAGTACTTC,TRBJ2-5,.,TRBV7-3,.
CASSQDHQETQYF,TGTGCCAGCAGCCAGGACCACCAAGAGACCCAGTACTTC,TRBJ2-5,.,TRBV7-2,.